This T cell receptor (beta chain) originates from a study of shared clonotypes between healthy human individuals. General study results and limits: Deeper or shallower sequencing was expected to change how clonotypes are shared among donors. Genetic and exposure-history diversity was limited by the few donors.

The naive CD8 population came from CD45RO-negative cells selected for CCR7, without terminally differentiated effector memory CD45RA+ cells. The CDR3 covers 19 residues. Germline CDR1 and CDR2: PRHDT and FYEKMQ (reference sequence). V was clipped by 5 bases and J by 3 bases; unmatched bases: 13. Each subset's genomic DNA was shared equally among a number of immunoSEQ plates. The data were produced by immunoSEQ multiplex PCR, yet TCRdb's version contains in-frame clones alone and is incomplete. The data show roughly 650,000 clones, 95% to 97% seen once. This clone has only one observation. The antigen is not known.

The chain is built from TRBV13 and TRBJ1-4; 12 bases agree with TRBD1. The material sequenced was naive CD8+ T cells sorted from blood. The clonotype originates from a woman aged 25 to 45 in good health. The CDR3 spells CASSHSGTGGLEANEKLFF. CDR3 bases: TGTGCCAGCAGCCACAGCGGGACAGGGGGCCTAGAAGCTAATGAAAAACTGTTTTTT.